These T cell receptor beta chains were read from a single sample in a study of vaccination and CD4 T cells after COVID-19. TCRdb called the PCR reads again in MiXCR, with one record for every CDR3 protein. Of under 20,000 distinct CDR3 sequences in the sample, around 52% were seen once. These TCRs' antigens remain unknown. Sequenced material: CD4+ T cells from blood, cultured in vitro, taken about 7 months after SARS-CoV-2 vaccination. The origin of the receptors is a human donor who had recovered from COVID-19. CDR3s include the opening cysteine and the closing phenylalanine or tryptophan. The D gene is left open where the match is weak. Clone size, where shown, is once, few, many, or a class for clones that have expanded.

NA,TRBV5-1,TRBJ2-1,TRBD2,TGCGCCAGCAGTCCCCCGGGACTAGTATCTTCCAATGAGCAGTTCTTC,CASSPPGLVSSNEQFF
NA,TRBV6-1,TRBJ2-3,NA,TGTGCCAGCAGTGAATCCGGTGATACGCAGTATTTT,CASSESGDTQYF
NA,TRBV15,TRBJ2-1,TRBD2,TGTGCCACCAGCCCGGGGTTTTCACTAGCGGGAGGTTTGGGTGAGCAGTTCTTC,CATSPGFSLAGGLGEQFF
NA,TRBV7-8,TRBJ2-3,NA,TGTGCCAGTGGGGGAAATCAGGCAGATACGCAGTATTTT,CASGGNQADTQYF
medium-sized,TRBV20-1,TRBJ2-7,TRBD1,TGCAGTGCCGAAAACCACAGGGGGCAGGACGAGCAGTACTTC,CSAENHRGQDEQYF
NA,TRBV20-1,TRBJ2-1,TRBD2,TGCAGTGCTAGACCCCGACTAGCGGGAGTCACCAGTGAGCAGTTCTTC,CSARPRLAGVTSEQFF
NA,TRBV20-1,TRBJ2-1,NA,TGCAGTGCTAGAGATCCTAGTGGCACCTACAATGAGCAGTTCTTC,CSARDPSGTYNEQFF
few,TRBV7-6,TRBJ2-5,NA,TGTGCCAGCAGCTTAACGGTGCAGGGCGGGGAGACCCAGTACTTC,CASSLTVQGGETQYF
once,TRBV12-3/TRBV12-4,TRBJ2-5,NA,TGTGCCAGCAGCCAAACCGAGGAGACCCAGTACTTC,CASSQTEETQYF
NA,TRBV7-2,TRBJ1-3,NA,TGTGCCAGCAGCGCCACCTTTGGACAGCCTGGAAACACCATATATTTT,CASSATFGQPGNTIYF
NA,TRBV7-9,TRBJ2-1,NA,TGTGCCAGCAGCCCCAGCGGGTCCTACAATGAGCAGTTCTTC,CASSPSGSYNEQFF
once,TRBV7-9,TRBJ2-5,NA,TGTGCCAGCAGCCGTTTAAATGAGGGAGAGACCCAGTACTTC,CASSRLNEGETQYF
NA,TRBV20-1,TRBJ2-2,NA,TGCAGTGCTAGAGGGCGGGCAGAAGAGCGAACCGGGGAGCTGTTTTTT,CSARGRAEERTGELFF
NA,TRBV7-3,TRBJ2-1,TRBD2,TGTGCCAGCAGCGCGACGGGACTAGCGGGAGGCAATGAGCAGTTCTTC,CASSATGLAGGNEQFF
few,TRBV7-3,TRBJ1-2,TRBD1,TGTGCCAGCAGCCCAGGACAGGGGTATGGCTACACCTTC,CASSPGQGYGYTF
NA,TRBV2,TRBJ2-3,NA,TGTGCCAGCAGCCTCGGGTCCGGGAACACAGATACGCAGTATTTT,CASSLGSGNTDTQYF
once,TRBV6-1,TRBJ2-5,TRBD2,TGTGCCAGCACTTCTTCCCGCCTAGCGGCCAGAGTGATTGGGGAGACCCAGTACTTC,CASTSSRLAARVIGETQYF
few,TRBV7-2,TRBJ2-5,TRBD2,TGTGCCAGCAGCCCCGCCTCTTTTCGGGGGGGGGGGACCCAGTACTTC,CASSPASFRGGGTQYF
few,TRBV20-1,TRBJ2-3,TRBD2,TGCAGTGCTACCCCAGTGGGGGGGGTACAAGATACGCAGTATTTT,CSATPVGGVQDTQYF
medium-sized,TRBV7-2,TRBJ2-5,TRBD2,TGTGCCAGCAGCTTAGTAGGGACTAGCGGGAGGGTGGAGACCCAGTACTTC,CASSLVGTSGRVETQYF
medium-sized,TRBV7-8,TRBJ1-2,NA,TGTGCCAGCAGCTTAGGGGGACATTCCTTCTATGGCTACACCTTC,CASSLGGHSFYGYTF
NA,TRBV14,TRBJ2-1,NA,TGTGCCAGCAGCCAAGTTTACGGGGCTGAGCAGTTCTTC,CASSQVYGAEQFF
NA,TRBV5-6,TRBJ2-5,TRBD1,TGTGCCAGCAGCTTGCCCGGGACAGTCCAAGAGACCCAGTACTTC,CASSLPGTVQETQYF
NA,TRBV27,TRBJ1-1,NA,TGTGCCAGCAGTTTATGGCGGAGGCGGGGGGATCGGGGCACTGAAGCTTTCTTT,CASSLWRRRGDRGTEAFF
NA,TRBV6-1,TRBJ1-1,NA,TGTGCCAGCAGCGGGAGGGGTGGGGAAATGAACACTGAAGCTTTCTTT,CASSGRGGEMNTEAFF
few,TRBV15,TRBJ2-1,NA,TGTGCCACCAGCAGAGATTCCGACCATGAGCAGTTCTTC,CATSRDSDHEQFF
NA,TRBV15,TRBJ2-3,TRBD2,TGTGCCACCAGCAAAGGGTTAGGAGCGGGAGGAGGAGATACGCAGTATTTT,CATSKGLGAGGGDTQYF
few,TRBV20-1,TRBJ2-5,NA,TGCAGTGCTAGGGATCAGACGGGGTGGGAGACCCAGTACTTC,CSARDQTGWETQYF
NA,TRBV20-1,TRBJ2-5,NA,TGCAGTGCTAGAGATCCCGACAGAGTAGCGACCCAGTACTTC,CSARDPDRVATQYF
NA,TRBV20-1,TRBJ1-1,NA,TGCAGTGCTACTGTTCCGCGGCTTCGGGGACCCACTGAAGCTTTCTTT,CSATVPRLRGPTEAFF
few,TRBV7-6,TRBJ2-2,NA,TGTGCCAGCAGCGTTGACGGGGAGCTGTTTTTT,CASSVDGELFF
once,TRBV10-3,TRBJ2-1,TRBD2,TGTGCCACCCGCCAGCGGGAGAATGAGCAGTTCTTC,CATRQRENEQFF
few,TRBV20-1,TRBJ1-5,NA,TGCAGTGCTAGCTATGGGGGAAATCAGCCCCAGCATTTT,CSASYGGNQPQHF
once,TRBV7-6,TRBJ2-5,TRBD2,TGTGCCAGCAGCTCCCCCTCTAGCGGGGAGACCCAGTACTTC,CASSSPSSGETQYF
NA,TRBV7-9,TRBJ2-5,NA,TGTGCCAGCAGCTTAAGGGGGAGTAAAGAGACCCAGTACTTC,CASSLRGSKETQYF